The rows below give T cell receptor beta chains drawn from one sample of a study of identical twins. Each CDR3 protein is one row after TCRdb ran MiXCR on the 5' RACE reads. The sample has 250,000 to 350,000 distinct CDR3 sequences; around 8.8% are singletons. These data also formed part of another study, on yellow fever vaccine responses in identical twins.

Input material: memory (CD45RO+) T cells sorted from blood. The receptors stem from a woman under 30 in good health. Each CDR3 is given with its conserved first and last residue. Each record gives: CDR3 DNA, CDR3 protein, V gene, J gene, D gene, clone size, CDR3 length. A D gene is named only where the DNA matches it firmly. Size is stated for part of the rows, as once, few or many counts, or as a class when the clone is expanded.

CDR3nt: TGTGCCAGCAGCCCGCAAAGGTTTGCAGGGAACTCTGGAAACACCATATATTTT
CDR3aa: CASSPQRFAGNSGNTIYF
v_gene: TRBV3-2
j_gene: TRBJ1-3
d_gene: NA
abundance: many
len: 18

CDR3nt: TGCAGCGTTGAAGATCGGCAGGGAGGGGCCGGGGAGCTGTTTTTT
CDR3aa: CSVEDRQGGAGELFF
v_gene: TRBV29-1
j_gene: TRBJ2-2
d_gene: TRBD2
abundance: NA
len: 15

CDR3nt: TGTGCCAGCAGTACACCGGGACAGGGGCCCACCGGGGAGCTGTTTTTT
CDR3aa: CASSTPGQGPTGELFF
v_gene: TRBV6-1
j_gene: TRBJ2-2
d_gene: TRBD1
abundance: NA
len: 16

CDR3nt: TGTGCCAGCAGTGAGACAGGGGCGGGTGAAAAACTGTTTTTT
CDR3aa: CASSETGAGEKLFF
v_gene: TRBV25-1
j_gene: TRBJ1-4
d_gene: TRBD1
abundance: many
len: 14

CDR3nt: TGTGCCAGCAGTTTTTCTCGGAGGGGACTAGCGGGAGCATACAATGAGCAGTTCTTC
CDR3aa: CASSFSRRGLAGAYNEQFF
v_gene: TRBV12-3/TRBV12-4
j_gene: TRBJ2-1
d_gene: TRBD2
abundance: NA
len: 19

CDR3nt: TGTGCCAGCAGCGTAACTCCAGGGGGCGGCGAGCAGTACTTC
CDR3aa: CASSVTPGGGEQYF
v_gene: TRBV9
j_gene: TRBJ2-7
d_gene: TRBD1
abundance: few
len: 14

CDR3nt: TGTGCCAGCAGCCCTAGCAGGGGGCCCTACAATGAGCAGTTCTTC
CDR3aa: CASSPSRGPYNEQFF
v_gene: TRBV6-1
j_gene: TRBJ2-1
d_gene: TRBD1
abundance: many
len: 15

CDR3nt: TGTGCCAGCAGGACCGGGACCAAGGCGGCTAATGAAAAACTGTTTTTT
CDR3aa: CASRTGTKAANEKLFF
v_gene: TRBV6-2/TRBV6-3
j_gene: TRBJ1-4
d_gene: NA
abundance: few
len: 16

CDR3nt: TGCAGCTCCGGGACAGGGGCTGGAGAGACCCAGTACTTC
CDR3aa: CSSGTGAGETQYF
v_gene: TRBV20-1
j_gene: TRBJ2-5
d_gene: TRBD1
abundance: few
len: 13

CDR3nt: TGTGCCAGCAGCTGGTCAGTGAACACTGAAGCTTTCTTT
CDR3aa: CASSWSVNTEAFF
v_gene: TRBV5-5
j_gene: TRBJ1-1
d_gene: NA
abundance: many
len: 13

CDR3nt: TGTGCCAGCAGCCTGATGGGACTAGCGGGAGGGGGGACCTACAATGAGCAGTTCTTC
CDR3aa: CASSLMGLAGGGTYNEQFF
v_gene: TRBV7-3
j_gene: TRBJ2-1
d_gene: TRBD2
abundance: many
len: 19

CDR3nt: TGTGCCAGCAGTGTCTCGCGGGGGAGCACAGATACGCAGTATTTT
CDR3aa: CASSVSRGSTDTQYF
v_gene: TRBV2
j_gene: TRBJ2-3
d_gene: TRBD2
abundance: few
len: 15

CDR3nt: TGTGCCAGCAGCCTCAGGGCCGATGAGCAGTTCTTC
CDR3aa: CASSLRADEQFF
v_gene: TRBV9
j_gene: TRBJ2-1
d_gene: NA
abundance: many
len: 12

CDR3nt: TGTGCCAGCAGTTTAAGGGCCCTACCGGGACCCTTT
CDR3aa: CASSLRALPGPF
v_gene: TRBV27
j_gene: TRBJ2-3
d_gene: NA
abundance: NA
len: 12

CDR3nt: TGTGCCAGCACCGATCGGGGCGGGGGGGCGGCCATCCGGACAGATACGCAGTATTTT
CDR3aa: CASTDRGGGAAIRTDTQYF
v_gene: TRBV6-1
j_gene: TRBJ2-3
d_gene: TRBD2
abundance: NA
len: 19

CDR3nt: TGTGCCAGCAGTTACTCCCGGACCGACGGGCCCCAGCATTTT
CDR3aa: CASSYSRTDGPQHF
v_gene: TRBV6-5
j_gene: TRBJ1-5
d_gene: NA
abundance: few
len: 14

CDR3nt: TGTGCCAGCAGTTTACGACAGGGAAATAATTCACCCCTCCACTTT
CDR3aa: CASSLRQGNNSPLHF
v_gene: TRBV12-3/TRBV12-4
j_gene: TRBJ1-6
d_gene: TRBD1
abundance: many
len: 15

CDR3nt: TGTGCCAGCTCACCACAGGGTAATAATGAAAAACTGTTTTTT
CDR3aa: CASSPQGNNEKLFF
v_gene: TRBV18
j_gene: TRBJ1-4
d_gene: NA
abundance: once
len: 14

CDR3nt: TGTGCCAGCTCACCGACGATTTTAAGCGGGAGGAAGCAAGAGACCCAGTACTTC
CDR3aa: CASSPTILSGRKQETQYF
v_gene: TRBV18
j_gene: TRBJ2-5
d_gene: TRBD2
abundance: NA
len: 18

CDR3nt: TGTGCCAGCAGCCCACGCAGGGGGAACAGAGATACGCAGTATTTT
CDR3aa: CASSPRRGNRDTQYF
v_gene: TRBV5-8
j_gene: TRBJ2-3
d_gene: TRBD1
abundance: NA
len: 15

CDR3nt: TGTGCCAGCAGTTTAGGGGCAGATACGCAGTATTTT
CDR3aa: CASSLGADTQYF
v_gene: TRBV7-3
j_gene: TRBJ2-3
d_gene: NA
abundance: many
len: 12

CDR3nt: TGTGCCAGCAGTCCACCAGGGACAACGGCGAACACCGGGGAGCTGTTTTTT
CDR3aa: CASSPPGTTANTGELFF
v_gene: TRBV4-2
j_gene: TRBJ2-2
d_gene: NA
abundance: few
len: 17